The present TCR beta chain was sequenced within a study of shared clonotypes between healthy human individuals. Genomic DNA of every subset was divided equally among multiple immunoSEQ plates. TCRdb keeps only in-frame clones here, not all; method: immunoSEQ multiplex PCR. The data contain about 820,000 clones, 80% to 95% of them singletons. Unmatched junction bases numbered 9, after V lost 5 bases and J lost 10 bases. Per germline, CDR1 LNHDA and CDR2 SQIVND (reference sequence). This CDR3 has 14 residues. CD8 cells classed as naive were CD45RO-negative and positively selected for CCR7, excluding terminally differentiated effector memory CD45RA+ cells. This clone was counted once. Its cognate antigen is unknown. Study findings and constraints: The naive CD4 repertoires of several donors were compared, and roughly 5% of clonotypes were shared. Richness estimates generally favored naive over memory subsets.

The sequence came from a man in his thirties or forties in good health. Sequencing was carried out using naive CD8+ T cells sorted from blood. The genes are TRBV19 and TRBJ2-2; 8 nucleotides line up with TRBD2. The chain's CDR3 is CASSSRGGVEELFF. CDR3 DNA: TGTGCCAGTAGTTCCCGGGGGGGCGTGGAGGAGCTGTTTTTT.